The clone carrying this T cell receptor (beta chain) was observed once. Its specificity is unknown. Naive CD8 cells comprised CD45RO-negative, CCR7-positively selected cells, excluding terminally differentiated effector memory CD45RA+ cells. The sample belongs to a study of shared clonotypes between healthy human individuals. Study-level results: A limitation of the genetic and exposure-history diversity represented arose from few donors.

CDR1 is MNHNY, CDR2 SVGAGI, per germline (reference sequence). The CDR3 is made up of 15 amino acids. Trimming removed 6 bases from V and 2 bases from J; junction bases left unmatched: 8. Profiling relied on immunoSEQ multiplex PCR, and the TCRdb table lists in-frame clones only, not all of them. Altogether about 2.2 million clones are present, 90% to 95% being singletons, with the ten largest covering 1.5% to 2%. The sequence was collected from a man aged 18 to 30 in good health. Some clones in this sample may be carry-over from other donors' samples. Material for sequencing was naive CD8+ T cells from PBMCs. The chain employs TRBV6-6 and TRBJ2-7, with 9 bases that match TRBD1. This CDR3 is CASSDLWDRAYEQYF. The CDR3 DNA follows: TGTGCCAGCAGCGACCTTTGGGACAGGGCCTACGAGCAGTACTTC.